This is a list of T cell receptor beta chains from one sample in a study of regulatory and conventional T cells in RAG deficiency. Sequencing used immunoSEQ multiplex PCR; TCRdb keeps in-frame clones, though not all of them. The sample lists 30,000 to 35,000 clones, about 76% occurring once. The data were also submitted as part of a second study, on regulatory T cells.

Sequences were obtained from CD4+ effector T cells sorted from blood. The receptors come from a human donor in good health. The CDR3 runs from the conserved cysteine through the conserved F or W. The D gene is left open where the match is weak. Only part of the rows carry a size: once, few, many, or a class if the clone is expanded.

D: TRBD1
size: NA
V: TRBV27
length: 14
J: TRBJ2-7
DNA: TGTGCCAGCAGTCCCGGGACAGGGAGGTCCGAGCAGTACTTC
CDR3: CASSPGTGRSEQYF

D: TRBD1
size: NA
V: TRBV28
length: 17
J: TRBJ1-1
DNA: TGTGCCAGCAGTTTACGCCCAGGGGGCGCGGGGTGGACTGAAGCTTTCTTT
CDR3: CASSLRPGGAGWTEAFF

D: TRBD1
size: NA
V: TRBV5-1
length: 15
J: TRBJ1-5
DNA: TGCGCCAGCAGCTCCGGGACAGGTAGCAATCAGCCCCAGCATTTT
CDR3: CASSSGTGSNQPQHF

D: NA
size: once
V: TRBV7-8
length: 15
J: TRBJ2-7
DNA: TGTGCCAGCAGCTCCGCGTGGGGGGGCGGGTACGAGCAGTACTTC
CDR3: CASSSAWGGGYEQYF

D: TRBD1
size: NA
V: TRBV5-5
length: 15
J: TRBJ1-2
DNA: TGTGCCAGCAGCTCTCGGGACAGGGATTTCTACGGCTACACCTTC
CDR3: CASSSRDRDFYGYTF

D: NA
size: few
V: TRBV6-5
length: 16
J: TRBJ2-1
DNA: TGTGCCAGCAGTTACTCGCCAAGGGCGATGTACAATGAGCAGTTCTTC
CDR3: CASSYSPRAMYNEQFF

D: NA
size: NA
V: TRBV2
length: 15
J: TRBJ1-4
DNA: TGTGCCAGCAGGCAGGACATACTCTTCGCCGAAAAACTGTTTTTT
CDR3: CASRQDILFAEKLFF

D: NA
size: NA
V: TRBV5-1
length: 13
J: TRBJ1-2
DNA: TGCGCCAGCACCAAGGGAGGGAACTATGGCTACACCTTC
CDR3: CASTKGGNYGYTF

D: NA
size: NA
V: TRBV25-1
length: 15
J: TRBJ1-1
DNA: TGTGCCAGCAGCGACCGCGGGACGGTGAACACTGAAGCTTTCTTT
CDR3: CASSDRGTVNTEAFF

D: NA
size: NA
V: TRBV6-1
length: 14
J: TRBJ2-2
DNA: TGTGCCAGCTTCCCGGGACAGAACACCGGGGAGCTGTTTTTT
CDR3: CASFPGQNTGELFF

D: NA
size: NA
V: TRBV7-8
length: 16
J: TRBJ1-5
DNA: TGTGCCAGCAGCTTCGGGGGCAGGGACAGCAATCAGCCCCAGCATTTT
CDR3: CASSFGGRDSNQPQHF

D: NA
size: few
V: TRBV29-1
length: 13
J: TRBJ1-1
DNA: TGCAGCGTTGAGAGACAGCAGAACACTGAAGCTTTCTTT
CDR3: CSVERQQNTEAFF

D: NA
size: NA
V: TRBV20-1
length: 11
J: TRBJ1-1
DNA: TGCAGTCCTGGGGGGAACACTGAAGCTTTCTTT
CDR3: CSPGGNTEAFF

D: TRBD1
size: NA
V: TRBV11-3
length: 15
J: TRBJ2-1
DNA: TGTGCCAGCAGCCCAAGCAGACAGGGGGCATATGAGCAGTTCTTC
CDR3: CASSPSRQGAYEQFF

D: TRBD1
size: once
V: TRBV30
length: 13
J: TRBJ1-3
DNA: TGTGCCAACGAGGTACAGGGGGGAAACACCATATATTTT
CDR3: CANEVQGGNTIYF

D: NA
size: NA
V: TRBV29-1
length: 13
J: TRBJ2-5
DNA: TGCAGCGTTGACGCAACCAGGGGAGAGACCCAGTACTTC
CDR3: CSVDATRGETQYF

D: NA
size: NA
V: TRBV7-9
length: 14
J: TRBJ1-5
DNA: TGTGCCAGCAGCTTAGGGGCGGGAAATCAGCCCCAGCATTTT
CDR3: CASSLGAGNQPQHF

D: NA
size: NA
V: TRBV7-2
length: 16
J: TRBJ2-2
DNA: TGTGCCAGCAGCGTAGAATTCAATCCGGCAGGCGGGGAGCTGTTTTTT
CDR3: CASSVEFNPAGGELFF

D: TRBD1
size: NA
V: TRBV7-2
length: 18
J: TRBJ1-1
DNA: TGTGCCAGCAGCTTTACTTCAGGGGGAAGGCAACGTTTCGCTGAAGCTTTCTTT
CDR3: CASSFTSGGRQRFAEAFF

D: NA
size: NA
V: TRBV7-9
length: 10
J: TRBJ1-2
DNA: TGTGCCAGCAGCTTAGGGGAGGACACCTTC
CDR3: CASSLGEDTF

D: NA
size: NA
V: TRBV7-2
length: 17
J: TRBJ1-2
DNA: TGTGCCAGCAGCTTATTCCGGCCAGGGGTGGAGGGCTATGGCTACACCTTC
CDR3: CASSLFRPGVEGYGYTF

D: NA
size: NA
V: TRBV5-4
length: 14
J: TRBJ1-1
DNA: TGTGCCAGCAGCTTGATGTCCGGGAGCACTGAAGCTTTCTTT
CDR3: CASSLMSGSTEAFF

D: TRBD2
size: NA
V: TRBV9
length: 15
J: TRBJ2-1
DNA: TGTGCCAGCAGCTTCGGCCTAGCGGGGTACAATGAGCAGTTCTTC
CDR3: CASSFGLAGYNEQFF

D: NA
size: few
V: TRBV11-2
length: 18
J: TRBJ1-5
DNA: TGTGCCAGCAGCTTAGGGCGTCCAGCCGTTTCAAGCAATCAGCCCCAGCATTTT
CDR3: CASSLGRPAVSSNQPQHF

D: NA
size: NA
V: TRBV7-9
length: 12
J: TRBJ2-1
DNA: TGTGCCAGCAGCTTAGTGGGGAATGAGCAGTTCTTC
CDR3: CASSLVGNEQFF

D: TRBD1
size: NA
V: TRBV5-1
length: 14
J: TRBJ2-7
DNA: TGCGCCAGCAGCTTGAGGACAGGGGGCAACGAGCAGTACTTC
CDR3: CASSLRTGGNEQYF

D: NA
size: few
V: TRBV25-1
length: 13
J: TRBJ1-2
DNA: TGTGCCAGCAGTGAAGGGGGTAACTATGGCTACACCTTC
CDR3: CASSEGGNYGYTF

D: NA
size: NA
V: TRBV5-1
length: 15
J: TRBJ1-3
DNA: TGCGCCAGCAGCCGCACGATAGGATCTGGAAACACCATATATTTT
CDR3: CASSRTIGSGNTIYF

D: NA
size: NA
V: TRBV9
length: 14
J: TRBJ2-2
DNA: TGTGCCAGCAGCGTAGAGCCGGGGACCGGGGAGCTGTTTTTT
CDR3: CASSVEPGTGELFF

D: NA
size: few
V: TRBV27
length: 15
J: TRBJ2-7
DNA: TGTGCCACCTCAATCATCGGGGAGGTCGGGGCCGAGCAGTACTTC
CDR3: CATSIIGEVGAEQYF

D: NA
size: NA
V: TRBV6-6
length: 16
J: TRBJ1-5
DNA: TGTGCCAGCAGTTCCCTGGGGGGGGATAGCAATCAGCCCCAGCATTTT
CDR3: CASSSLGGDSNQPQHF

D: NA
size: NA
V: TRBV5-1
length: 12
J: TRBJ2-7
DNA: TGCGCCAGCAGCTCGCTCTCCTACGAGCAGTACTTC
CDR3: CASSSLSYEQYF

D: NA
size: NA
V: TRBV2
length: 16
J: TRBJ2-2
DNA: TGTGCCAGCAGTGAACTCGGCCAGGGAAACACCGGGGAGCTGTTTTTT
CDR3: CASSELGQGNTGELFF